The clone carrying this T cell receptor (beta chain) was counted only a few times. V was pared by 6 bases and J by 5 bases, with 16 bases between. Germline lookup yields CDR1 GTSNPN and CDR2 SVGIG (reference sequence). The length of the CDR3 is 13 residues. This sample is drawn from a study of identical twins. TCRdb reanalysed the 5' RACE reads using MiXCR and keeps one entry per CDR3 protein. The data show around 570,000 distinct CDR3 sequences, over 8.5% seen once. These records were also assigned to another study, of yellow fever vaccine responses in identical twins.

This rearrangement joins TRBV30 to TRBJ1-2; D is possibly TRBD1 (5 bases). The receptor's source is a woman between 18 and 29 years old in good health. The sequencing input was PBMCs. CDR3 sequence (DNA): TGTGCCTGCCCCACGAAGGGGAATTATGGCTACACCTTC. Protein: CACPTKGNYGYTF. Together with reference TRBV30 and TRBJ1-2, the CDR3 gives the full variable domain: SQTIHQWPATLVQPVGSPLSLECTVEGTSNPNLYWYRQAAGRGLQLLFYSVGIGQISSEVPQNLSASRPQDRQFILSSKKLLLSDSGFYLCACPTKGNYGYTFGSGTRLTVV.